Detailed here is one TCR beta chain. What it binds is unknown. Amplification used 60 Vbeta primers and 13 Jbeta primers. Generated by immunoSEQ multiplex PCR, the TCRdb table keeps only in-frame clones and is missing some. The data hold over 120,000 clones, with roughly 71% observed a single time. These data are taken from a study of cytomegalovirus exposure and HLA in healthy donors. Notes on the study in general: Immune exposure data for these donors was limited to CMV serostatus. The study dropped some indistinguishable V segments, TRBV6-2 and TRBV6-3 among them. A later analysis appeared to link common viral pathogens to several of the most significant clusters.

This CDR3 is 15 amino acids long. The V segment lost 3 bases and the J segment 5 bases; nucleotides outside the gene matches: 5. CDR1 is LGHNA, CDR2 YNFKEQ, per germline. The V call is TRBV4-2, the J call TRBJ1-5, with 9 bases identical to TRBD1. This sequence was found in a man under 40 in good health and CMV-seronegative. The sequencing sample was made of PBMCs. In DNA, the CDR3 is TGTGCCAGCAGCCATACAGGGGGCATCGATCAGCCCCAGCATTTT. Translated, it gives CASSHTGGIDQPQHF.